These 18 T cell receptor beta chains originate from one sample sequenced in a study of T cell responses to AZD1222 COVID-19 vaccine. The repertoire was sequenced with immunoSEQ multiplex PCR; TCRdb's copy has only in-frame clones and lacks some. Among approximately 160,000 clones listed, more than 85% were seen once. The specimen was peripheral blood, collected on day 0 of AZD1222 vaccination. Source of these receptors: an adult in good health.

This clone showed up just a few times. The CDR3 sequence is CASSSGSRAGVGYTF. The CDR3 coding sequence is TGTGCCAGCAGCTCGGGTTCTCGGGCGGGGGTTGGCTACACCTTC. This rearrangement joins TRBV7-9 to TRBJ1-2; TRBD1 might be the D (5 bases). CDR3 length: 15 residues. The V end lost 4 bases, the J end lost 7 bases, and 19 bases lay between the germline ends. Germline V gives CDR1 SEHNR, CDR2 FQNEAQ (reference sequence).

This chain joins TRBV6-2 or TRBV6-3 and TRBJ2-2; 8 nucleotides align to TRBD1. The CDR3 runs to 16 residues. V lost 2 bases and J lost 7; bases outside the gene matches: 9. Germline loops: CDR1 MNHEY, CDR2 SVGEGT. DNA of the CDR3: TGTGCCAGCAGTTACGGGCAGGGGGCTGCTGGCGGGGAGCTGTTTTTT. It specifies CASSYGQGAAGGELFF.

V and J are TRBV5-4 and TRBJ2-5; D may be TRBD1 or TRBD2 (5 bases each). Germline assignment: CDR1 SGHNT and CDR2 YYREEE (reference sequence). V lost 1 base and J 4 bases, leaving 14 bases between the germline ends. The CDR3 contains 15 residues. CDR3 residues: CASSLQGAGGETQYF. In nucleotides, the CDR3 is TGTGCCAGCAGCTTGCAAGGGGCCGGAGGAGAGACCCAGTACTTC. The variable domain in full, completed from reference TRBV5-4 and TRBJ2-5, reads ETGVTQSPTHLIKTRGQQVTLRCSSQSGHNTVSWYQQALGQGPQFIFQYYREEENGRGNFPPRFSGLQFPNYSSELNVNALELDDSALYLCASSLQGAGGETQYFGPGTRLLVL.

This rearrangement joins TRBV11-3 to TRBJ2-3, with D uncertain. From germline, CDR1 is SGHNT and CDR2 YENEEA. V lost 0 bases to trimming and J lost 0 bases, with 10 bases between them. The CDR3 consists of 16 residues. The CDR3: CASSLEMAPSTDTQYF. In DNA form, the CDR3 reads TGTGCCAGCAGCTTAGAAATGGCGCCTAGCACAGATACGCAGTATTTT.

This CDR3 is CASSLNGGVTYEQYF. The CDR3 DNA is TGTGCCAGCAGCTTAAACGGCGGAGTTACCTACGAGCAGTACTTC. This chain joins TRBV7-3 and TRBJ2-7; no firm D call. The V end lost 1 base, the J end lost 2 bases, and 12 bases lay between the germline ends. The length of the CDR3 is 15 residues. Germline CDR1 SGHTA, CDR2 FQGTGA. The complete variable domain, with remaining parts taken from reference TRBV7-3 and TRBJ2-7, reads GAGVSQTPSNKVTEKGKYVELRCDPISGHTALYWYRQSLGQGPEFLIYFQGTGAADDSGLPNDRFFAVRPEGSVSTLKIQRTERGDSAVYLCASSLNGGVTYEQYFGPGTRLTVT.

This rearrangement joins TRBV2 to TRBJ2-7; no clear D. Germline CDR1 SNHLY, CDR2 FYNNEI. The CDR3 loop spans 15 amino acids. Trimming left V 4 bases short and J 5 bases short, with 18 bases between. The CDR3 DNA sequence: TGTGCCAGCAGTGCATCTACTCTATTTCCCCACGAGCAGTACTTC. This translates into CASSASTLFPHEQYF. The entire variable domain, with the rest obtained from reference TRBV2 and TRBJ2-7, is as follows: EPEVTQTPSHQVTQMGQEVILRCVPISNHLYFYWYRQILGQKVEFLVSFYNNEISEKSEIFDDQFSVERPDGSNFTLKIRSTKLEDSAMYFCASSASTLFPHEQYFGPGTRLTVT.

The chain uses TRBV6-2 or TRBV6-3 and TRBJ2-7; TRBD2 is a possible D gene (6 bases). Germline values: CDR1 MNHEY, CDR2 SVGEGT. V dropped 2 bases and J dropped 7 bases, with 6 bases sitting between them. CDR3 size: 11 residues. CDR3 nucleotides: TGTGCCAGCAGTTACGGGAGGGAGCAGTACTTC. This sequence encodes CASSYGREQYF.

The gene calls are TRBV6-1 and TRBJ1-6; weak D call: TRBD1 (6 bases). CDR3 length: 14 amino acids. V was cut by 3 bases and J by 7 bases, with 10 bases left in between. Germline CDR1 is MNHNS and CDR2 is SASEGT. DNA for the CDR3: TGTGCCAGCAGTGAGGGGGCTTTGAATTCACCCCTCCACTTT. Protein product: CASSEGALNSPLHF.

This chain connects TRBV7-2 to TRBJ2-1; D remains ambiguous. The germline V and J ends were trimmed by 3 bases and 0 bases, with 9 bases remaining between them. Per the germline V gene, CDR1 is SGHTA and CDR2 is FQGNSA. The CDR3 consists of 15 residues. The CDR3 here is CASSLISRSYNEQFF. CDR3 coding DNA: TGTGCCAGCAGCTTGATCAGTCGCTCCTACAATGAGCAGTTCTTC. The variable domain in full, completed from reference TRBV7-2 and TRBJ2-1, reads GAGVSQSPSNKVTEKGKDVELRCDPISGHTALYWYRQSLGQGLEFLIYFQGNSAPDKSGLPSDRFSAERTGGSVSTLTIQRTQQEDSAVYLCASSLISRSYNEQFFGPGTRLTVL.

The chain carries TRBV5-1 and TRBJ2-1; tentative D call: TRBD1 (6 bases). This CDR3 is built from 12 residues. Trimming shortened V by 2 bases and J by 9 bases, and 9 bases separated the two germline ends. Germline V gives CDR1 SGHRS, CDR2 YFSETQ. CDR3 region: CASSLQGSEQFF. The DNA for the CDR3 is TGCGCCAGCAGCTTACAGGGTAGTGAGCAGTTCTTC.

J is TRBJ1-1 and V is TRBV27, with 7 bases matching TRBD1. Losses at the gene ends were 4 bases for V and 0 bases for J; bases not matched to a gene: 5. This CDR3 region has 15 residues. The germline V gene encodes CDR1 MNHEY and CDR2 SMNVEV (reference sequence). CDR3 in DNA: TGTGCCAGCAGTTACCTAACAGGGGTGAACACTGAAGCTTTCTTT. Its translation: CASSYLTGVNTEAFF.

This chain links TRBV5-4 with TRBJ2-2, with no clear D. This CDR3 has 15 amino acids. Germline V gene data show CDR1 as SGHNT and CDR2 as YYREEE (reference sequence). Trimming stripped 5 bases from V and 4 bases from J, with 15 bases between. The CDR3 bases are TGTGCCAGCAGTCCGGGTTCAGGATTCACCGGGGAGCTGTTTTTT. This codes for CASSPGSGFTGELFF.

The DNA for the CDR3 is TGTGCCAGCAGTTTTGAGCTAGCGGGGACTGGGAACATTCAGTACTTC. Its translation is CASSFELAGTGNIQYF. The V and J genes are TRBV28 and TRBJ2-4, with 9 bases aligning to TRBD2. J was trimmed by 7 bases and V by 3 bases; bases with no gene match: 10. CDR3 size: 16 residues. CDR1 is MDHEN, CDR2 SYDVKM, per germline.

The gene calls are TRBV19 and TRBJ1-2; D might be TRBD1 (5 bases). This CDR3 comprises 14 residues. V lost 2 bases, J lost 4 bases, and 11 bases lay in between. Germline V gene sequence: CDR1 LNHDA, CDR2 SQIVND (reference sequence). The CDR3 DNA reads as TGTGCCAGTAGTATACGCCCAGGGCCCTATGGCTACACCTTC. Amino acids: CASSIRPGPYGYTF.

The V gene is TRBV18, the J gene TRBJ1-1, with D perhaps TRBD1 (5 bases). The germline CDR1 and CDR2 sequences are KGHSH and LQKENI. V gave up 3 bases and J gave up 8 bases, with 16 bases separating them. This CDR3 is built from 14 residues. The DNA of the CDR3 is TGTGCCAGCTCACCCTCCGGGACGTACGGGGAAGCTTTCTTT. It codes for CASSPSGTYGEAFF.

The V call is TRBV7-8, the J call TRBJ1-1, with TRBD1 matching 11 bases. Trimming cost V 6 bases and J 4 bases; bases outside gene matches: 1. CDR1 and CDR2 from the germline V gene are SGHVS and FQNEAQ. CDR3 length: 13 amino acids. The CDR3 DNA reads TGTGCCAGCAGGGGACAGGGGGGCACTGAAGCTTTCTTT. It codes for CASRGQGGTEAFF.

The gene calls are TRBV27 and TRBJ2-2, with TRBD2 matching over 7 bases. Germline CDR1 and CDR2: MNHEY and SMNVEV (reference sequence). The CDR3 extends over 16 amino acids. V shed 5 bases, J shed 4 bases, and the junction held 10 bases outside the gene matches. The CDR3 region has the DNA TGTGCCAGCAGTCCCCGGGGGAGGGCGGGCACCGGGGAGCTGTTTTTT. Translating gives CASSPRGRAGTGELFF.

The CDR3 spells CASSVGSQAGIANYGYTF. CDR3 bases: TGTGCCAGCAGCGTGGGAAGCCAGGCGGGAATAGCTAACTATGGCTACACCTTC. This chain connects TRBV9 to TRBJ1-2; D gene ambiguous. With 2 bases removed from V and 0 bases from J, the gap between germline ends came to 20 bases. Germline V gene data show CDR1 as SGDLS and CDR2 as YYNGEE. The CDR3 spans 18 residues.